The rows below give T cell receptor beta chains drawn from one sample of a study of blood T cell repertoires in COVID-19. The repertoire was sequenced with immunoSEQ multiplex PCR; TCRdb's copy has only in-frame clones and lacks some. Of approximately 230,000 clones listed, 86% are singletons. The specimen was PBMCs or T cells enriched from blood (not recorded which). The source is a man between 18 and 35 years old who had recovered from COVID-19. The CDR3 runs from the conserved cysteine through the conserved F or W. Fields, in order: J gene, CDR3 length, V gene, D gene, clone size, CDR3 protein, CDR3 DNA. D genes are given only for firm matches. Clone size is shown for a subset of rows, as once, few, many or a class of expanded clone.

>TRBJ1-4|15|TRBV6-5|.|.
CASRGGGAGNEKLFF
TGTGCCAGCAGGGGTGGCGGGGCAGGTAATGAAAAACTGTTTTTT
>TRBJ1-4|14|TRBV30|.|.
CAWSVGRAGEKLFF
TGTGCCTGGAGTGTTGGTAGGGCGGGTGAAAAACTGTTTTTT
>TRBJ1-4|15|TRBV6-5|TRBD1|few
CASSSTGTGVGKLFF
TGTGCCAGCAGTTCGACCGGGACAGGGGTGGGAAAACTGTTTTTT
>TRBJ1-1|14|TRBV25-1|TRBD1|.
CASSIQGANTEAFF
TGTGCCAGCAGTATTCAGGGGGCTAACACTGAAGCTTTCTTT
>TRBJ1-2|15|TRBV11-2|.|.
CASSLGKGRRYGYTF
TGTGCCAGCAGCTTAGGCAAGGGGCGTAGGTATGGCTACACCTTC
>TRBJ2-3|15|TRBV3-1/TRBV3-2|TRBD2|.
CASSQLAGGTDTQYF
TGTGCCAGCAGCCAGCTAGCGGGGGGCACAGATACGCAGTATTTT
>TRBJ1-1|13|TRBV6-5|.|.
CASKEIMNTEAFF
TGTGCCAGCAAGGAGATCATGAACACTGAAGCTTTCTTT
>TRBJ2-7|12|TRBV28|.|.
CASSGLAHEQYF
TGTGCCAGCAGTGGCCTAGCCCACGAGCAGTACTTC
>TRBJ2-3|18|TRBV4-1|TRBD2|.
CASSQDSPAGGPGDTQYF
TGCGCCAGCAGCCAAGATAGCCCAGCGGGGGGGCCTGGAGATACGCAGTATTTT
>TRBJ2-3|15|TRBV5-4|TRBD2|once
CASSYSGRAGDTQYF
TGTGCCAGCAGTTACAGCGGGAGGGCGGGAGATACGCAGTATTTT
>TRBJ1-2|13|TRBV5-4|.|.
CASSLREDYGYTF
TGTGCCAGCAGCTTGAGAGAGGACTATGGCTACACCTTC
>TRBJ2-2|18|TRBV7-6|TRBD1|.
CASRVRAGDRGRTGELFF
TGTGCCAGCAGAGTAAGGGCAGGGGACAGGGGACGGACCGGGGAGCTGTTTTTT
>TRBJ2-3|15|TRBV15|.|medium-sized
CATSRVRGGTDTQYF
TGTGCCACCAGCAGAGTCCGCGGGGGCACAGATACGCAGTATTTT
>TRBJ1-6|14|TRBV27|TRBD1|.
CASGDRGYNSPLHF
TGTGCCAGCGGTGACAGGGGGTATAATTCACCCCTCCACTTT
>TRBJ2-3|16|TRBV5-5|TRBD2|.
CASSLVSGGATDTQYF
TGTGCCAGCAGCTTGGTAAGCGGGGGGGCCACAGATACGCAGTATTTT
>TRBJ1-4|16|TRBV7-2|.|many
CASSLRDTVRLEKLFF
TGTGCCAGCAGCTTAAGGGACACGGTTAGGCTCGAAAAACTGTTTTTT
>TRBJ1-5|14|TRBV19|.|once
CASSIYQVNQPQHF
TGTGCCAGTAGTATTTACCAGGTAAATCAGCCCCAGCATTTT
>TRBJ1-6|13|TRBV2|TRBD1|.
CASRDRWDSPLHF
TGTGCCAGCCGGGACAGGTGGGATTCACCCCTCCACTTT
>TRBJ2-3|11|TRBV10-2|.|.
CASGSADTQYF
TGCGCCAGCGGCAGTGCAGATACGCAGTATTTT
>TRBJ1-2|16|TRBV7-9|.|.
CASSPQPTGVREGYTF
TGTGCCAGCAGCCCTCAACCTACGGGGGTGCGAGAGGGCTACACCTTC
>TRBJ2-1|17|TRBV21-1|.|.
CASSNGLTSGCYNEQFF
TGTGCCAGCAGCAATGGGTTGACTAGCGGGTGCTACAATGAGCAGTTCTTC
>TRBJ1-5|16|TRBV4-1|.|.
CASSQPLAGANQPQHF
TGCGCCAGCAGCCAGCCCCTGGCAGGGGCCAATCAGCCCCAGCATTTT
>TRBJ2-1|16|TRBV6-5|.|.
CASSSYGGTTHNEQFF
TGTGCCAGCAGTTCTTACGGGGGAACGACCCACAATGAGCAGTTCTTC
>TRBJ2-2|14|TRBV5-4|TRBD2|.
CASSAGGPTGELFF
TGTGCCAGCAGCGCGGGGGGGCCCACCGGGGAGCTGTTTTTT
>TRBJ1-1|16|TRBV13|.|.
CASSLFSQPGGTEAFF
TGTGCCAGCAGCTTATTTTCACAGCCGGGGGGTACTGAAGCTTTCTTT
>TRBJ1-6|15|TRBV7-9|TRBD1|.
CASSYRDRVYSPLHF
TGTGCCAGCAGCTACCGAGACAGGGTCTATTCACCCCTCCACTTT
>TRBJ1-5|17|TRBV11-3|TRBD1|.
CASSRDRGAGSNQPQHF
TGTGCCAGCAGCCGGGACAGAGGGGCTGGGAGCAATCAGCCCCAGCATTTT
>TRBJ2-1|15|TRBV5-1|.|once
CASSLGASAYNEQFF
TGCGCCAGCAGCTTGGGTGCTAGTGCCTACAATGAGCAGTTCTTC
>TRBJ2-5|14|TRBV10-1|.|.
CATPPNGVFETQYF
TGCGCCACCCCTCCCAACGGAGTTTTCGAGACCCAGTACTTC
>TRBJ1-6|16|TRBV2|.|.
CASSERRPTYNSPLHF
TGTGCCAGCAGTGAAAGGAGGCCCACCTATAATTCACCCCTCCACTTT
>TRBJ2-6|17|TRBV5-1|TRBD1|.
CASSEGQAYSGANVLTF
TGCGCCAGCAGCGAAGGACAGGCGTACTCTGGGGCCAACGTCCTGACTTTC
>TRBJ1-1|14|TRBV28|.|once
CASSGARGNTEAFF
TGTGCCAGCAGTGGGGCCAGGGGTAACACTGAAGCTTTCTTT
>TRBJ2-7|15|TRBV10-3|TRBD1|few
CAISPNRGPSYEQYF
TGTGCCATCAGCCCGAACAGGGGGCCCTCCTACGAGCAGTACTTC
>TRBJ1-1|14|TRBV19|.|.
CASSIHGQLAEAFF
TGTGCCAGTAGTATCCATGGACAGCTGGCTGAAGCTTTCTTT
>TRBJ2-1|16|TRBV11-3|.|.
CASSLGIRGGTNEQFF
TGTGCCAGCAGCTTGGGTATTAGGGGGGGGACTAATGAGCAGTTCTTC
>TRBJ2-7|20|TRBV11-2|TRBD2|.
CASSLDYGGFRDILSYEQYF
TGTGCCAGCAGCTTAGATTACGGGGGGTTTCGCGACATTCTGTCCTACGAGCAGTACTTC
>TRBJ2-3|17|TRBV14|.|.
CASSQDPRGRRTDTQYF
TGTGCCAGCAGCCAAGATCCCCGAGGCCGACGCACAGATACGCAGTATTTT
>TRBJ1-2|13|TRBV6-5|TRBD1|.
CASRRDTGGRYTF
TGTGCCAGCAGGCGCGATACAGGGGGACGCTACACCTTC
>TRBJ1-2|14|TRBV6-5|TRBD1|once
CASLPGQDYYGYTF
TGTGCCAGCTTACCGGGACAGGATTACTATGGCTACACCTTC
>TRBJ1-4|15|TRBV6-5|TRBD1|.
CASRPTGALREKLFF
TGTGCCAGCAGGCCTACAGGGGCCCTCCGGGAAAAACTGTTTTTT
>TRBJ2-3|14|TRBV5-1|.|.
CASSSTGSTDTQYF
TGCGCCAGCAGCTCAACGGGGAGCACAGATACGCAGTATTTT
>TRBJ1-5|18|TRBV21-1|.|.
CASSRRDRVRVSNQPQHF
TGTGCCAGCAGCAGACGGGACAGGGTGAGGGTGAGCAATCAGCCCCAGCATTTT
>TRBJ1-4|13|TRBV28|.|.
CASSPLSSEKLFF
TGTGCCAGCAGTCCTTTGAGTTCCGAAAAACTGTTTTTT
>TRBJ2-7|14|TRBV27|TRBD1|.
CASSTGQGSYEQYF
TGTGCCAGCAGTACCGGACAGGGCTCCTACGAGCAGTACTTC
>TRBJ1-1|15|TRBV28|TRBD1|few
CASSLGGDRNTEAFF
TGTGCCAGCAGTTTAGGCGGGGACAGGAACACTGAAGCTTTCTTT
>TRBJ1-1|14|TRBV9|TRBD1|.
CASSPPGQGPEAFF
TGTGCCAGCAGCCCCCCGGGACAGGGACCCGAAGCTTTCTTT
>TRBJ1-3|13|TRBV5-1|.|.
CASTESSGNTIYF
TGCGCCAGCACCGAGAGCTCTGGAAACACCATATATTTT
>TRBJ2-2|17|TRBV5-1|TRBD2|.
CASSSGLAGGGFRELFF
TGCGCCAGCAGCTCGGGACTAGCGGGAGGAGGGTTCAGGGAGCTGTTTTTT